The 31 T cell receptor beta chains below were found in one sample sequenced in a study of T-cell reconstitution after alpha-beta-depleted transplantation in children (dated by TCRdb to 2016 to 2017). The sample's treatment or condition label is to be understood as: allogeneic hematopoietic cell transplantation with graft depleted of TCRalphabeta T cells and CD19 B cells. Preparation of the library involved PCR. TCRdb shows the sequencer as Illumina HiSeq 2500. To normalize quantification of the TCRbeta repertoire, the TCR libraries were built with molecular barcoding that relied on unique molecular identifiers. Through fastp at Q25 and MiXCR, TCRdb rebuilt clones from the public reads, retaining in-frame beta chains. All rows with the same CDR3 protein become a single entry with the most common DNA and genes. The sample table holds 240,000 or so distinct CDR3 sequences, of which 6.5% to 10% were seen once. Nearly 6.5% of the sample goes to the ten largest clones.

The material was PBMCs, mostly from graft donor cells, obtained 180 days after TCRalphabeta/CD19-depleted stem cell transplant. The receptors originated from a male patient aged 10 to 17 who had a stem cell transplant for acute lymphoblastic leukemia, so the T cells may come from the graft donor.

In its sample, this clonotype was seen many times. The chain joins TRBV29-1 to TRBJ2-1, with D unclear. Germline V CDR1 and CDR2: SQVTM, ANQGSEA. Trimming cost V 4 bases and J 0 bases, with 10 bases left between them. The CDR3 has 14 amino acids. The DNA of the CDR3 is TGCAGCGTTGGGTCGGCCAGCTCCTACAATGAGCAGTTCTTC. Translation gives CSVGSASSYNEQFF.

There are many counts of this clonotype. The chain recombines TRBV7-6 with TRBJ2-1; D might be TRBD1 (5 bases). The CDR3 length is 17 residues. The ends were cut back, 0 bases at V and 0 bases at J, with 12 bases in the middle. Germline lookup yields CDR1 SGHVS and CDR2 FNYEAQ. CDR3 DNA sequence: TGTGCCAGCAGCTTAGCGCCACAGGCGAGCTCCTACAATGAGCAGTTCTTC. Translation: CASSLAPQASSYNEQFF.

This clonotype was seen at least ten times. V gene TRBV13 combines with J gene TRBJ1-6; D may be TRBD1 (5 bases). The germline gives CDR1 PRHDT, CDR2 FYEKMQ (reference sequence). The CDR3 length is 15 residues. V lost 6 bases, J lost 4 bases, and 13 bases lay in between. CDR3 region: CASRPMQGYNSPLHF. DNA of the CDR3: TGTGCCAGCAGACCCATGCAGGGTTATAATTCACCCCTCCACTTT.

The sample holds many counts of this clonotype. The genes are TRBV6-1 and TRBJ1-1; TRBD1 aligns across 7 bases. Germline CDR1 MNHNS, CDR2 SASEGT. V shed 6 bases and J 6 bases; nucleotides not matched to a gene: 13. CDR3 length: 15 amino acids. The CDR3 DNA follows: TGTGCCAGCAGCAACCAGGGGGTCCCTTGGGCTGAAGCTTTCTTT. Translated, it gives CASSNQGVPWAEAFF.

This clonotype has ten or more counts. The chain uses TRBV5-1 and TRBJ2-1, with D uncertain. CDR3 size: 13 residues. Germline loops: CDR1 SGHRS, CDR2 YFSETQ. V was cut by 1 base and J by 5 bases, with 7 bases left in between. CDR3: CASSLNRHNEQFF. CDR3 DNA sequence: TGCGCCAGCAGCTTGAACCGGCACAATGAGCAGTTCTTC.

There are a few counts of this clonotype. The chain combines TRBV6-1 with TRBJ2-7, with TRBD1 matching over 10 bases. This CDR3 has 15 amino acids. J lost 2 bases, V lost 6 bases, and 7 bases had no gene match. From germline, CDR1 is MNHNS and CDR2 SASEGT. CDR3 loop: CASRPGQGPPYEQYF. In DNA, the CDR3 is TGTGCCAGCAGGCCGGGACAGGGGCCCCCCTACGAGCAGTACTTC.

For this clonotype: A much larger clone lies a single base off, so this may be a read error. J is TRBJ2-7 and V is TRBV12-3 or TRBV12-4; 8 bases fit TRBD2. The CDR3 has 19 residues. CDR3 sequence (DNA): TGTACCAGCAGTCTAAGGCCCGCCGGGGCGGGAGGTCCCCCCTACGAGCAGTACTTC. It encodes CTSSLRPAGAGGPPYEQYF.

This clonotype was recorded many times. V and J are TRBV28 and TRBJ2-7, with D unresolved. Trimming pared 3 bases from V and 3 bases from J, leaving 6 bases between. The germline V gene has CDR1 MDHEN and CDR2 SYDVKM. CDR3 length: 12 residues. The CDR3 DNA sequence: TGTGCCAGCAGTTTCCTCGTCTACGAGCAGTACTTC. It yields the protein CASSFLVYEQYF.

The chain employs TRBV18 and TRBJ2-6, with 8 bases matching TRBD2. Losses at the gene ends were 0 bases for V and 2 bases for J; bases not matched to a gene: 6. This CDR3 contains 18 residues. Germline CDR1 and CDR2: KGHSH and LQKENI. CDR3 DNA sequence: TGTGCCAGCTCACCACCGGGACTAGGCGTACCTGGGGCCAACGTCCTGACTTTC. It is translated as CASSPPGLGVPGANVLTF.

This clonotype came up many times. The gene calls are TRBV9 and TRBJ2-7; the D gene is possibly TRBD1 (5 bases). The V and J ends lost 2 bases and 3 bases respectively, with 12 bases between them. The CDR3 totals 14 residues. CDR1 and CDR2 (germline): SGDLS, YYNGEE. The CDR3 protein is CASSVTATDYEQYF. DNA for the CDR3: TGTGCCAGCAGCGTTACGGCGACAGACTACGAGCAGTACTTC.

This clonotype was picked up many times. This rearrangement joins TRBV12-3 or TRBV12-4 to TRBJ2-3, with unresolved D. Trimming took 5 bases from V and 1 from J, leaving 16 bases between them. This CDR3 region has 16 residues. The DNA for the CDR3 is TGTGCCAGCAGTGTCAGCAGGTCCCCGGGCACAGATACGCAGTATTTT. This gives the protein CASSVSRSPGTDTQYF.

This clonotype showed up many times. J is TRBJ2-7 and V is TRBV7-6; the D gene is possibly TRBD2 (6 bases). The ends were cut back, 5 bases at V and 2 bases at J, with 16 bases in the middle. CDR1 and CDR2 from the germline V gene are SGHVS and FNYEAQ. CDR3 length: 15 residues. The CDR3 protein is CASSPGGAGTYEQYF. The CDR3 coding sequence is TGTGCCAGCAGCCCCGGCGGGGCTGGGACCTACGAGCAGTACTTC.

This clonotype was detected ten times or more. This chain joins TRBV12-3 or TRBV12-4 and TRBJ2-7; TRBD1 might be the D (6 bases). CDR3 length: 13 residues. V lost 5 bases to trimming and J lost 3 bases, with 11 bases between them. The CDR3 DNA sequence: TGTGCCAGCAGTAGAGGACAGATCTACGAGCAGTACTTC. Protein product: CASSRGQIYEQYF.

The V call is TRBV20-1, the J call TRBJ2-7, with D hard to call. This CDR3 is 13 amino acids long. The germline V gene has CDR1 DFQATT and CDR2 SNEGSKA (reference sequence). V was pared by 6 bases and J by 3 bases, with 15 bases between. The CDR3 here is CSAIPVNLYEQYF. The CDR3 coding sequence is TGCAGTGCAATACCTGTGAATCTCTACGAGCAGTACTTC.

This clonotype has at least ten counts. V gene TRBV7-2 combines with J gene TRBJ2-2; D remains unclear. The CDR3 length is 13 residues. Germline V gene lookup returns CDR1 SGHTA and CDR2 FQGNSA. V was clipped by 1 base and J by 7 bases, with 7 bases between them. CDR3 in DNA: TGTGCCAGCAGCTTAGACCTGGGCGGGGAGCTGTTTTTT. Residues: CASSLDLGGELFF.

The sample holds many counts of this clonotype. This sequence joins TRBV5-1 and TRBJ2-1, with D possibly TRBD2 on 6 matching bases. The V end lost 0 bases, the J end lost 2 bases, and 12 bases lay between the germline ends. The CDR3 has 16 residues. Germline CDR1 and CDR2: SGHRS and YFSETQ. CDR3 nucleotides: TGCGCCAGCAGCTTGGTTTCGGGAGCGGCCTACAATGAGCAGTTCTTC. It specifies CASSLVSGAAYNEQFF.

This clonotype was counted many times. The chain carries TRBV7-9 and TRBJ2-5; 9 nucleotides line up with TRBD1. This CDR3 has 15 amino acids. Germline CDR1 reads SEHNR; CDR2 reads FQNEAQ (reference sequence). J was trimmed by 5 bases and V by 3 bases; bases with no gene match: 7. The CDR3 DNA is TGTGCCAGCAGCTTGCTACAGGGGGCGGTGGAGACCCAGTACTTC. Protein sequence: CASSLLQGAVETQYF.

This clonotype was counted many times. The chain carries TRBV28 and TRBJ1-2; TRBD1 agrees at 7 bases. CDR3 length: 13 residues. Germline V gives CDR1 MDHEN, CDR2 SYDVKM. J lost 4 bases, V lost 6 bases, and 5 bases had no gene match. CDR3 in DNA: TGTGCCAGCAGGAGGACAGGAACCTATGGCTACACCTTC. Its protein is CASRRTGTYGYTF.

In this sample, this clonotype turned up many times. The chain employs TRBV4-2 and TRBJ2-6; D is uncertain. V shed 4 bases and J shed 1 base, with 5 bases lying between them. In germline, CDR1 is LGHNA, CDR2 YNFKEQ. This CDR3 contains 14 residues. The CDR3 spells CASSPLSGANVLTF. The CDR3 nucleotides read TGTGCCAGCAGCCCCCTGTCTGGGGCCAACGTCCTGACTTTC.

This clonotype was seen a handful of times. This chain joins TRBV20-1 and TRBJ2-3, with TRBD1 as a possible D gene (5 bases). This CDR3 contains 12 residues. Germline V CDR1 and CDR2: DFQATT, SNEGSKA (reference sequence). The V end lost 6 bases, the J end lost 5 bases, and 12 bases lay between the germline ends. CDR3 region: CSAPWGRDTQYF. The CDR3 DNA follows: TGCAGTGCCCCGTGGGGCCGAGATACGCAGTATTTT.

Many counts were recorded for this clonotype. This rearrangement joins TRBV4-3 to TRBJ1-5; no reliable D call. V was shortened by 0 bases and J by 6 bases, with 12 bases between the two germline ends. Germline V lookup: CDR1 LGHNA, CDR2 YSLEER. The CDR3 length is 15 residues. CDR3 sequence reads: CASSQDQSRSQPQHF. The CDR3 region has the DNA TGCGCCAGCAGCCAAGATCAGTCGAGGAGTCAGCCCCAGCATTTT.

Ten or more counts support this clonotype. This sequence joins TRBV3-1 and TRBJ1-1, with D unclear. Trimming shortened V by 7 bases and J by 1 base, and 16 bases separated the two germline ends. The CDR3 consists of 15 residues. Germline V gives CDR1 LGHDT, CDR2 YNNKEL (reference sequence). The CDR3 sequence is CASTTSWAANTEAFF. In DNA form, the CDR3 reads TGTGCCAGCACCACCTCTTGGGCGGCGAACACTGAAGCTTTCTTT.

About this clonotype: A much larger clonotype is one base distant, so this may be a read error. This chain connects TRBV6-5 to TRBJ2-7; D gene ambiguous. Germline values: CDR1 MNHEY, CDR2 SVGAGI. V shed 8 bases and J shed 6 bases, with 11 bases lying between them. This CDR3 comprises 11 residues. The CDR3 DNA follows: TGTGCCAGCCCTGGGTGGGGCGAGCAGTACTTC. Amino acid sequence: CASPGWGEQYF.

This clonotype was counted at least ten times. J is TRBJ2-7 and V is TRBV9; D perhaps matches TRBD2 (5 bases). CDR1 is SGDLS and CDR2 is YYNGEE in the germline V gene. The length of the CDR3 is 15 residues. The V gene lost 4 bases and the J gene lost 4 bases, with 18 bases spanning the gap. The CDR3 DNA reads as TGTGCCAGCAGCCCGACGAGTCGGGGTTGGTACGAGCAGTACTTC. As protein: CASSPTSRGWYEQYF.

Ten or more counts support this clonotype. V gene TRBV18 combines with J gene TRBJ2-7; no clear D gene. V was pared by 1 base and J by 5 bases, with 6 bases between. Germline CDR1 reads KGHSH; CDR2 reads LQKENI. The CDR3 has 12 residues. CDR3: CASSPLGNEQYF. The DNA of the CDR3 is TGTGCCAGCTCACCACTGGGGAACGAGCAGTACTTC.

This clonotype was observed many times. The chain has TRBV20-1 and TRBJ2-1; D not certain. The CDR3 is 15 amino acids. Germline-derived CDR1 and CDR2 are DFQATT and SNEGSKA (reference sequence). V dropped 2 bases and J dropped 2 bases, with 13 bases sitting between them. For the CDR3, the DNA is TGCAGTGCTAGAACCATAGGTGGGCCCTACAATGAGCAGTTCTTC. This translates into CSARTIGGPYNEQFF.

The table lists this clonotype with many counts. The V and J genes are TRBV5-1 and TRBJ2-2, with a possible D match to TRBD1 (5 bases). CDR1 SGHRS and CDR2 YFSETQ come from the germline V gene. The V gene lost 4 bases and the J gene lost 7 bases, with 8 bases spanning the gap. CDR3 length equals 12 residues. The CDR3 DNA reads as TGCGCCAGCAGCACCAGGGTCGGGGAGCTGTTTTTT. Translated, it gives CASSTRVGELFF.

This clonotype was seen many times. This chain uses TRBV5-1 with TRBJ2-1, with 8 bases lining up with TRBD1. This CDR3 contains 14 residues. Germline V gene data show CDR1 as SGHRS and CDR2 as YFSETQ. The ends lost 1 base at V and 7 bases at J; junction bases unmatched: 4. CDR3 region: CASSLFTGGNEQFF. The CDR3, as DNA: TGCGCCAGCAGCTTGTTTACAGGGGGGAATGAGCAGTTCTTC.

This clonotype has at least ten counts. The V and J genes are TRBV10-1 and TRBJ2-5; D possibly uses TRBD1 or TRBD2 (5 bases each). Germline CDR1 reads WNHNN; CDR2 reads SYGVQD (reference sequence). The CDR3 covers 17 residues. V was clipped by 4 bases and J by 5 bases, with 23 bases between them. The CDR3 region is CASSGTPWGSREETQYF. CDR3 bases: TGCGCCAGCAGTGGGACCCCTTGGGGGTCTAGAGAGGAGACCCAGTACTTC.

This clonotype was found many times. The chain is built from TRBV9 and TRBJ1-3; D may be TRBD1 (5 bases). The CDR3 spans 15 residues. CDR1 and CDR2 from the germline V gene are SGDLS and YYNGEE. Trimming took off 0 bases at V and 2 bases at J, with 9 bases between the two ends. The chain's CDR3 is CASSVGRAPGNTIYF. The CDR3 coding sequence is TGTGCCAGCAGCGTAGGCAGGGCCCCTGGAAACACCATATATTTT.

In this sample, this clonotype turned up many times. The CDR3 sequence is CSARDGVRETQYF. CDR3 DNA: TGCAGTGCTAGAGATGGGGTGAGGGAGACCCAGTACTTC. The genes are TRBV20-1 and TRBJ2-5; D not certain. The germline gives CDR1 DFQATT, CDR2 SNEGSKA (reference sequence). V was clipped by 0 bases and J by 5 bases, with 10 bases between them. This CDR3 comprises 13 residues.